The following is a T cell receptor (beta chain) sequence with its context. Its specificity is unknown. The data were obtained in a study of human T cells and chemical hapten exposure. Study-level results: Expanded TCRs showed more large CDR3 clusters than pre-sensitization or healthy control sets. High-frequency TCRs, those above 1 in 1000, stayed the same after DPC sensitization. PT1 expanded TCR numbers rose with patch test score.

Original processing notes: A typical sample had roughly 96,000 TCRs, with roughly 23,224 to 690,600 overall. TCRdb re-called the RACE reads with MiXCR, one entry per CDR3 protein. The V and J calls were determined by TCRdb, not by the authors. The sample lists approximately 320,000 distinct CDR3 sequences, about 5% occurring once. The time point denotes: pre-sensitization, week 0. The sample's treatment: therapeutic diphenylcyclopropenone sensitization with weekly scalp DPC. J lost 4 bases, V lost 3 bases, and 3 bases had no gene match. The V gene's germline CDR1 is MDHEN and CDR2 SYDVKM. The CDR3 sequence is 14 residues long.

The chain links TRBV28 to TRBJ1-2; 9 nucleotides align to TRBD1. The sequence was obtained from a woman aged 18-29 years with alopecia areata. Some clones in this sample may be carry-over from other donors' samples. The sequences come from whole blood, collected in connection with sensitization to the hapten diphenylcyclopropenone (DPC). DNA for the CDR3: TGTGCCAGCAGTTTGGGACAGGGAATCTATGGCTACACCTTC. It encodes CASSLGQGIYGYTF.